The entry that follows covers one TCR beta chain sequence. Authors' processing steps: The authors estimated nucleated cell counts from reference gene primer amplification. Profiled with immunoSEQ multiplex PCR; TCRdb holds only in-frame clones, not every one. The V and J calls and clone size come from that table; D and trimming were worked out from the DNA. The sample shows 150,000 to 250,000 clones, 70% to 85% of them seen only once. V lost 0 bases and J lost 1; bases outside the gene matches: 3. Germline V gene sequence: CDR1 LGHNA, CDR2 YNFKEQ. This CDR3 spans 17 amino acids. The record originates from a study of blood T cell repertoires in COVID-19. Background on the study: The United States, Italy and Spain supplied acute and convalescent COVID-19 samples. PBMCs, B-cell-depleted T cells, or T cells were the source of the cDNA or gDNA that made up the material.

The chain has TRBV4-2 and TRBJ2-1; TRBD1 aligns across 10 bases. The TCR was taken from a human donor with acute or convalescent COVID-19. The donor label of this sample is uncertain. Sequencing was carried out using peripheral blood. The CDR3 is CASSQEGGQGSYNEQFF. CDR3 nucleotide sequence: TGTGCCAGCAGCCAAGAGGGGGGACAGGGGTCCTACAATGAGCAGTTCTTC.